This passage covers 24 T cell receptor beta chains from one sample sequenced in a study of PD-L1 blockade in urothelial cancer. Time point of the sample: pretreatment peripheral blood. Clones were read by immunoSEQ multiplex PCR, and TCRdb kept only the in-frame ones, dropping some. The data hold tens of thousands of clones, with approximately 84% observed a single time. This specimen consisted of PBMCs, obtained around atezolizumab (anti-PD-L1) treatment. The receptors derive from a man aged 55 to 70 with urothelial cancer.

The DNA of the CDR3 is TGTGCCAGCAGCCCCCGATTGACTAGCGGGAGCCCTCACAATGAGCAGTTCTTC. It codes for CASSPRLTSGSPHNEQFF. The V and J genes are TRBV7-9 and TRBJ2-1, with 12 bases that match TRBD2. Germline CDR1 SEHNR, CDR2 FQNEAQ (reference sequence). Trimming removed 5 bases from V and 5 bases from J; junction bases left unmatched: 13. This CDR3 is 18 amino acids long.

The chain links TRBV11-3 to TRBJ2-1, with TRBD2 identical over 13 bases. This CDR3 contains 15 residues. With V trimmed by 5 bases and J by 9 bases, 7 bases remained unmatched. Germline CDR1 and CDR2: SGHNT and YENEEA. The CDR3 loop reads CASSPGLAGVIEQFF. The CDR3 DNA reads as TGTGCCAGCAGCCCCGGACTAGCGGGAGTGATTGAGCAGTTCTTC.

V and J are TRBV7-3 and TRBJ1-2; D is unclear. Germline CDR1 and CDR2: SGHTA and FQGTGA. The CDR3 consists of 12 residues. V dropped 2 bases and J dropped 4 bases, with 5 bases sitting between them. CDR3 in DNA: TGTGCCAGCAGCTTAGACACCTATGGCTACACCTTC. As protein: CASSLDTYGYTF.

J is TRBJ1-1 and V is TRBV7-3; a weak D match, TRBD1 (5 bases). Per germline, CDR1 SGHTA and CDR2 FQGTGA. This CDR3 has 17 residues. Trimming stripped 8 bases from V and 1 base from J, with 23 bases between. CDR3 sequence reads: CASPPLRAHTGNTEAFF. The CDR3 DNA is TGTGCCAGCCCCCCCCTTAGGGCGCATACAGGGAACACTGAAGCTTTCTTT. Full variable domain (remainder filled in from reference TRBV7-3 and TRBJ1-1): GAGVSQTPSNKVTEKGKYVELRCDPISGHTALYWYRQSLGQGPEFLIYFQGTGAADDSGLPNDRFFAVRPEGSVSTLKIQRTERGDSAVYLCASPPLRAHTGNTEAFFGQGTRLTVV.

The J gene is TRBJ2-2, the V gene TRBV7-9; D perhaps matches TRBD2 (6 bases). The CDR3 consists of 17 residues. Trimming took off 3 bases at V and 0 bases at J, with 14 bases between the two ends. Germline V gives CDR1 SEHNR, CDR2 FQNEAQ (reference sequence). CDR3 residues: CASSFPGDRANTGELFF. The DNA for the CDR3 is TGTGCCAGCAGCTTCCCGGGAGACAGAGCGAACACCGGGGAGCTGTTTTTT.

In this sample, this clone turned up a few times. The V gene is TRBV18, the J gene TRBJ1-1; 8 nucleotides agree with TRBD1. V was pared by 6 bases and J by 5 bases, with 5 bases of the junction left unmatched. The CDR3 loop spans 13 amino acids. The germline CDR1 and CDR2 sequences are KGHSH and LQKENI. The CDR3 DNA follows: TGTGCCAGCTCCCAGGGGGCAAGGACTGAAGCTTTCTTT. Translation: CASSQGARTEAFF.

The J gene is TRBJ2-7, the V gene TRBV19, with 10 bases matching TRBD1. Germline V lookup: CDR1 LNHDA, CDR2 SQIVND (reference sequence). Trimming at V came to 5 bases and at J to 5 bases, leaving 6 bases not matched to a gene. The CDR3 has 14 amino acids. The CDR3 DNA reads as TGTGCCAGTAGTGTGGACAGGGGGATCGACGAGCAGTACTTC. It codes for CASSVDRGIDEQYF.

This clone is labeled medium-sized. The chain has TRBV5-4 and TRBJ1-4; D is undetermined. The germline gives CDR1 SGHNT, CDR2 YYREEE (reference sequence). V shed 4 bases and J shed 8 bases, with 12 bases lying between them. The CDR3 is 13 amino acids. The CDR3 region has the DNA TGTGCCAGCAGCCCGTCTGGGAGGGAAAAACTGTTTTTT. Residues: CASSPSGREKLFF.

The V gene is TRBV18, the J gene TRBJ2-5; TRBD1 might be the D (5 bases). Trimming left V 0 bases short and J 6 bases short, with 17 bases between. CDR3 size: 16 residues. Germline V CDR1 and CDR2: KGHSH, LQKENI. The CDR3: CASSPPQGRSSQTQYF. The CDR3 region has the DNA TGTGCCAGCTCACCACCCCAGGGTAGATCCAGCCAGACCCAGTACTTC.

This chain uses TRBV30 with TRBJ1-4; possibly TRBD1 for D (6 bases). Germline CDR1 and CDR2: GTSNPN and SVGIG (reference sequence). Trimming took 1 base from V and 5 from J, leaving 8 bases between them. The CDR3 extends over 13 amino acids. Written as DNA, the CDR3 is TGTGCCTGGAGTGAGGACAGAAATGAAAAACTGTTTTTT. This translates into CAWSEDRNEKLFF.

This chain connects TRBV5-1 to TRBJ2-7; 7 bases map to TRBD2. The CDR3 runs 13 residues. Per the germline V gene, CDR1 is SGHRS and CDR2 is YFSETQ. The V gene end was trimmed by 1 base and the J gene end by 3 bases; junction bases not matched to a gene: 1. CDR3: CASSLQRGYEQYF. The CDR3 region has the DNA TGCGCCAGCAGCTTGCAGCGGGGCTACGAGCAGTACTTC.

The chain has TRBV28 and TRBJ1-1; unclear D gene. CDR3 length: 14 amino acids. The V gene lost 6 bases and the J gene lost 0 bases, with 11 bases spanning the gap. The V gene's germline CDR1 is MDHEN and CDR2 SYDVKM. The CDR3 DNA follows: TGTGCCAGCAGCCCCTTCCGGGTGAACACTGAAGCTTTCTTT. Protein sequence: CASSPFRVNTEAFF.

The chain uses TRBV2 and TRBJ2-4, with 8 bases fitting TRBD1. Unmatched junction bases numbered 9, after V lost 6 bases and J lost 5 bases. Germline V gene sequence: CDR1 SNHLY, CDR2 FYNNEI. The CDR3 is 15 residues long. CDR3 DNA sequence: TGTGCCAGCAGGCCGGACAGGGTGGGGGAAAACATTCAGTACTTC. It encodes CASRPDRVGENIQYF.

The rearrangement uses TRBV19 and TRBJ2-7; D call uncertain. CDR1 LNHDA and CDR2 SQIVND come from the germline V gene (reference sequence). This CDR3 has 16 residues. Trimming removed 6 bases from V and 0 bases from J, with 18 bases in between. The CDR3 here is CASSPPVGLSSYEQYF. DNA for the CDR3: TGTGCCAGTAGCCCTCCGGTCGGGTTGAGCTCCTACGAGCAGTACTTC.

V is TRBV4-2 and J is TRBJ1-4; D unresolved. Trimming left V 0 bases short and J 4 bases short, with 9 bases between. Germline V gene data show CDR1 as LGHNA and CDR2 as YNFKEQ. This CDR3 comprises 15 residues. The CDR3 spells CASSQEPGINEKLFF. CDR3 DNA: TGTGCCAGCAGCCAAGAACCGGGTATTAATGAAAAACTGTTTTTT.

The CDR3: CASGFSGGGQPQHF. CDR3 bases: TGTGCTAGTGGTTTTTCGGGGGGGGGTCAGCCCCAGCATTTT. The chain recombines TRBV12-5 with TRBJ1-5; D perhaps matches TRBD1 (5 bases). The germline V gene has CDR1 LGHNT and CDR2 FRNRAP. Trimming took 3 bases from V and 6 from J, leaving 12 bases between them. The CDR3 runs 14 residues.

The chain employs TRBV9 and TRBJ2-1, with D possibly being TRBD1 (6 bases). Trimming shortened V by 4 bases and J by 2 bases, and 10 bases separated the two germline ends. There are 14 residues in the CDR3. Germline CDR1 and CDR2: SGDLS and YYNGEE. CDR3 protein: CASSTRDTYNEQFF. CDR3 nucleotides: TGTGCCAGCAGCACCCGGGACACCTACAATGAGCAGTTCTTC.

The chain couples TRBV15 to TRBJ2-7; D gene uncertain. This CDR3 is built from 13 residues. Trimming stripped 0 bases from V and 3 bases from J, with 6 bases between. Germline V gene data show CDR1 as LNHNV and CDR2 as YYDKDF (reference sequence). In DNA form, the CDR3 reads TGTGCCACCAGCAGAGATCAGTTCTACGAGCAGTACTTC. It codes for CATSRDQFYEQYF.

The CDR3 is CASSLAGTGFPGNTIYF. The CDR3 DNA reads as TGCGCCAGCAGCTTGGCCGGGACAGGGTTCCCTGGAAACACCATATATTTT. The genes are TRBV5-1 and TRBJ1-3; the match to TRBD1 covers 9 bases. V lost 0 bases, J lost 2 bases, and 6 bases stayed unmatched. Germline values: CDR1 SGHRS, CDR2 YFSETQ. The CDR3 totals 17 residues. The variable domain in full, with the rest retrieved from reference TRBV5-1 and TRBJ1-3, is KAGVTQTPRYLIKTRGQQVTLSCSPISGHRSVSWYQQTPGQGLQFLFEYFSETQRNKGNFPGRFSGRQFSNSRSEMNVSTLELGDSALYLCASSLAGTGFPGNTIYFGEGSWLTVV.

This chain links TRBV10-1 with TRBJ2-7; 8 positions match TRBD1. V shed 0 bases and J 6 bases; nucleotides not matched to a gene: 10. CDR1 is WNHNN and CDR2 is SYGVQD in the germline V gene (reference sequence). The CDR3 has 16 amino acids. The CDR3 loop reads CASSESKGQGAGEQYF. The CDR3 DNA sequence: TGCGCCAGCAGTGAGTCGAAGGGGCAGGGGGCGGGCGAGCAGTACTTC.

The chain joins TRBV28 to TRBJ1-4; maybe TRBD1 (5 bases). Per germline, CDR1 MDHEN and CDR2 SYDVKM. The CDR3 has 14 residues. V was trimmed by 4 bases and J by 7 bases, leaving 13 bases between them. DNA of the CDR3: TGTGCCAGCAGTTCTACAGGAGTTCTTGAAAAACTGTTTTTT. Its translation is CASSSTGVLEKLFF.

This rearrangement joins TRBV4-1 to TRBJ1-1, with D possibly TRBD1 on 5 matching bases. V dropped 1 base and J dropped 0 bases, with 12 bases sitting between them. Germline assignment: CDR1 MGHRA and CDR2 YSYEKL. There are 16 residues in the CDR3. The DNA of the CDR3 is TGCGCCAGCAGCCAAGCGAAGACAGACATGAACACTGAAGCTTTCTTT. Amino acid sequence: CASSQAKTDMNTEAFF.

The chain recombines TRBV7-9 with TRBJ1-1; D gene ambiguous. The CDR3 is 13 amino acids. Germline values: CDR1 SEHNR, CDR2 FQNEAQ (reference sequence). Trimming stripped 5 bases from V and 4 bases from J, with 11 bases between. The CDR3 DNA sequence: TGTGCCAGCAGCCCACAAACCTCCACTGAAGCTTTCTTT. This gives the protein CASSPQTSTEAFF.

This clone was observed a few times. This chain links TRBV30 with TRBJ1-1; tentatively, D is TRBD1 (5 bases). Germline values: CDR1 GTSNPN, CDR2 SVGIG (reference sequence). V lost 3 bases to trimming and J lost 2 bases, with 10 bases between them. This CDR3 is 13 amino acids long. The CDR3 coding sequence is TGTGCCTGGAGAAAGGGGTCCAACACTGAAGCTTTCTTT. The encoded protein is CAWRKGSNTEAFF.